The clone carrying this T cell receptor (beta chain) was recorded once. Its antigen remains unknown. These data are taken from a study of OX40 agonist ivuxolimab in advanced cancers. Study-wide background: The study reported partial responses in three patients: one hepatocellular carcinoma, two cutaneous melanoma.

Findings of the study overall: CD8+ T cells (on average) carried more expanded clones than CD4+ T cells. The CD4+ and CD8+ T cells in the blood had expanded clonally by week 6 at 0.1 to 3.0 mg/kg. Expanded peripheral T cells had an undetermined antigen specificity.

Trimming took 1 base from V and 12 from J; bases not matched to a gene: 10. The CDR3 spans 15 residues. In germline, CDR1 is SEHNR, CDR2 FQNEAQ (reference sequence). Clones were sequenced by immunoSEQ multiplex PCR, and TCRdb holds only the in-frame ones, with some missing. The repertoire includes approximately 78,000 clones, less than 90% of them detected once, and around 0.98% sits in the top ten. The chain couples TRBV7-9 to TRBJ2-4, with TRBD1 matching 9 bases. Sequenced here: CD4+ or CD8+ T cells sorted from blood, sampled in a trial of the OX40 agonist ivuxolimab. The receptor comes from an adult with an advanced solid tumor such as melanoma, head and neck, liver or kidney cancer. In DNA form, the CDR3 reads TGTGCCAGCAGCTTAGAGTCGGGACAGGGTGTCACTCAGTACTTC. Translation: CASSLESGQGVTQYF. Based on the CDR3 plus reference TRBV7-9 and TRBJ2-4, the full variable domain is DTGVSQNPRHKITKRGQNVTFRCDPISEHNRLYWYRQTLGQGPEFLTYFQNEAQLEKSRLLSDRFSAERPKGSFSTLEIQRTEQGDSAMYLCASSLESGQGVTQYFGAGTRLSVL.